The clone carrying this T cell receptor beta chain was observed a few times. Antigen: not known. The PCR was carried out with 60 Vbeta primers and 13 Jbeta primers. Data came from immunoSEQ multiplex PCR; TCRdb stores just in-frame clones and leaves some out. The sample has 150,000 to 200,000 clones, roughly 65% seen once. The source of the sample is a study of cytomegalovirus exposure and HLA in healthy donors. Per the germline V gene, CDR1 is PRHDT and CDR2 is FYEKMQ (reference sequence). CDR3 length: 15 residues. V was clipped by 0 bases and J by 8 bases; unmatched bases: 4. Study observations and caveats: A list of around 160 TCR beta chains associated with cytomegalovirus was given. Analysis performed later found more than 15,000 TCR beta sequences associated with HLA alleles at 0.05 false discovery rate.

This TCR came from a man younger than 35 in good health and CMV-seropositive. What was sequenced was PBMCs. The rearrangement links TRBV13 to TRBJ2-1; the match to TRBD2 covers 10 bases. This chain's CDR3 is CASSLGLAGVDEQFF. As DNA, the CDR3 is TGTGCCAGCAGCTTAGGGCTAGCGGGAGTGGATGAGCAGTTCTTC.